The clone carrying this T cell receptor (beta chain) was recorded a few times. The data were taken from a study of human T cells and chemical hapten exposure. As for time point: healthy volunteer bleed at 2 weeks. The authors' total RNA extraction used unfractionated whole blood. Trimming removed 7 bases at V and 2 bases at J, with 11 bases between. The CDR3 runs to 13 residues. Germline loops: CDR1 MDHEN, CDR2 SYDVKM. Unique molecular identifiers were affixed to discrete cDNA molecules within the library. TCRdb used MiXCR to reprocess the RACE reads, holding one entry per CDR3 protein. The sample consists of 130,000 or so distinct CDR3 sequences, about 8.2% of them appearing once.

The chain combines TRBV28 with TRBJ2-5; perhaps TRBD1 as D (6 bases). Material for sequencing was whole blood. The receptor comes from a male donor in good health. Some clones in this sample may be carry-over from other donors' samples. The CDR3 here is CASTPDRQETQYF. CDR3 nucleotide sequence: TGTGCCAGCACCCCCGACAGGCAAGAGACCCAGTACTTC.